These T cell receptor beta chains were read from a single sample in a study of T cells expressing NK-cell markers. TCRdb reprocessed the 5' RACE reads, keeping one entry per CDR3 protein, no DNA. This sample's table has approximately 440,000 distinct CDR3 sequences. The specimen was blood T cells: a sorted CD56 or NKG2C T cell subset, CD4+ or CD8+ T cells, or bulk PBMC T cells (not recorded which). These receptors all come from a woman in her forties or fifties in good health. The CDR3 runs from the conserved cysteine through the conserved F or W.

TRBV3-1	TRBJ1-2	14	CASRRVTGFDGYTF
TRBV9	TRBJ2-2	14	CASSVRQNTGELFF
TRBV12-3/TRBV12-4	TRBJ1-3	17	CASTQGDGPLAGNTIYF
TRBV5-1	TRBJ2-1	12	CASSLAGTSQFF
TRBV29-1	TRBJ2-1	14	CSVEGPSGSYEQFF
TRBV5-1	TRBJ2-7	18	CASSLNSPVGRNPYEQYF
TRBV21-1	TRBJ2-3	21	CASSKARAGGANWPSTDTQYF
TRBV5-1	TRBJ2-5	16	CASSLAGGRITETQYF
TRBV12-3/TRBV12-4	TRBJ2-2	15	CASSSQLRNTGELFF
TRBV7-6	TRBJ2-1	17	CASSLVGTSGSSNEQFF
TRBV29-1	TRBJ2-3	13	CSGNAQGSDTQYF
TRBV24-1	TRBJ2-1	14	CATKGGVIGNEQFF
TRBV5-6	TRBJ2-3	16	CASSTVVWGGTDTQYF
TRBV6-5	TRBJ2-3	13	CASRGGERDTQYF